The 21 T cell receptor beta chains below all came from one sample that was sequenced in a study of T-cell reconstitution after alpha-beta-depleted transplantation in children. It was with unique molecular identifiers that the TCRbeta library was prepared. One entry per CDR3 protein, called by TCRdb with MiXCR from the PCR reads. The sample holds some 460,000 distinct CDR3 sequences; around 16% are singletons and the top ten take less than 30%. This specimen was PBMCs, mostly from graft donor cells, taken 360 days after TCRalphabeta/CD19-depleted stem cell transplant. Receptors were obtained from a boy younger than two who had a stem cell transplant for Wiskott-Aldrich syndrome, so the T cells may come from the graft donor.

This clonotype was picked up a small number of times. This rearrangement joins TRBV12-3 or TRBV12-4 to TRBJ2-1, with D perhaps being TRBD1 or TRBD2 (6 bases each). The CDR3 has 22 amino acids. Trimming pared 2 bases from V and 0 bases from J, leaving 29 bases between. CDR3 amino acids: CASSLNPGTVKEGGSSYNEQFF. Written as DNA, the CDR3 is TGTGCCAGCAGTTTAAACCCCGGGACTGTTAAAGAGGGGGGAAGCTCCTACAATGAGCAGTTCTTC.

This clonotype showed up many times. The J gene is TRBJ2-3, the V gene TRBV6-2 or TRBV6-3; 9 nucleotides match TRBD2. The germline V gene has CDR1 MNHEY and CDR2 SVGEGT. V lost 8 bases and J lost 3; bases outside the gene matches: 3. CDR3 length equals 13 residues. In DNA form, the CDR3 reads TGTGCCAGCGGCGGGGGGGGAACAGATACGCAGTATTTT. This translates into CASGGGGTDTQYF.

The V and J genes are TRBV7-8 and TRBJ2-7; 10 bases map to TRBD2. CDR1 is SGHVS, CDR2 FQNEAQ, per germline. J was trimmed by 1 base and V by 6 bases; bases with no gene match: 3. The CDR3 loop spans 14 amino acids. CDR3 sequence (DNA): TGTGCCAGCAGGCCGACTAGCGGGTCCTACGAGCAGTACTTC. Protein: CASRPTSGSYEQYF.

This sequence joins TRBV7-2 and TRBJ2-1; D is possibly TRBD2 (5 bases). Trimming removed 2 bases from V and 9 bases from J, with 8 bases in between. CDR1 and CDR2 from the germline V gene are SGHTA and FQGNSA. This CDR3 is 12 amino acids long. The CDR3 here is CASSLRGIEQFF. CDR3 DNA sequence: TGTGCCAGCAGCTTACGAGGGATTGAGCAGTTCTTC.

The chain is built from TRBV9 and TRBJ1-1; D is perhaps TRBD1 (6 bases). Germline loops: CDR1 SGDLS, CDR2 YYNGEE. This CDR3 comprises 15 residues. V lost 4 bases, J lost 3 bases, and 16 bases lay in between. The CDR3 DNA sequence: TGTGCCAGCAGCAAAAGGACAGCGAAGGACACTGAAGCTTTCTTT. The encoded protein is CASSKRTAKDTEAFF.

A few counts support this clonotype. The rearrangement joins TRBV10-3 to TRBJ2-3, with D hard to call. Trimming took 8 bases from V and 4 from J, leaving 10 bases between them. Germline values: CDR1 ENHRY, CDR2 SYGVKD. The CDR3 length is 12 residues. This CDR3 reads CAIASAADTQYF. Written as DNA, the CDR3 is TGTGCCATCGCGTCGGCGGCAGATACGCAGTATTTT.

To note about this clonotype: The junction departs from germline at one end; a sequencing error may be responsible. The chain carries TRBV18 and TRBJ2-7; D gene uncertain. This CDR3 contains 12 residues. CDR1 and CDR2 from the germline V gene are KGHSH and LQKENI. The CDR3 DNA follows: TGTGCCAGCTTAGGGCGGCGAGGCGAGCAGAACTTC. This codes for CASLGRRGEQNF.

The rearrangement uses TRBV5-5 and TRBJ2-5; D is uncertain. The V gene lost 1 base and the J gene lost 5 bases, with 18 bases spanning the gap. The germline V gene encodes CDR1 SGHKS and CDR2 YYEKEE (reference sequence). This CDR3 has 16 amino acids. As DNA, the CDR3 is TGTGCCAGCAGCTTGTCGCAGAATCTTGCTAGGGAGACCCAGTACTTC. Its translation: CASSLSQNLARETQYF.

The CDR3 region is CASSVEETPFYGYTF. As DNA, the CDR3 is TGTGCCAGCAGCGTAGAAGAAACTCCCTTCTATGGCTACACCTTC. V usage is TRBV9 and J usage is TRBJ1-2; D is undetermined. CDR1 and CDR2 (germline): SGDLS, YYNGEE. The CDR3 extends over 15 amino acids. Trimming cost V 0 bases and J 4 bases, with 13 bases left between them.

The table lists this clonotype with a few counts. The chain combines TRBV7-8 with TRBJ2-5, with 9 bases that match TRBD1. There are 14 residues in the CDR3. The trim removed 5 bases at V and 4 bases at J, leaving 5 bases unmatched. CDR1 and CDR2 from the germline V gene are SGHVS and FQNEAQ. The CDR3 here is CASSGQGIRETQYF. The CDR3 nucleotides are TGTGCCAGCAGCGGACAGGGGATTAGAGAGACCCAGTACTTC.

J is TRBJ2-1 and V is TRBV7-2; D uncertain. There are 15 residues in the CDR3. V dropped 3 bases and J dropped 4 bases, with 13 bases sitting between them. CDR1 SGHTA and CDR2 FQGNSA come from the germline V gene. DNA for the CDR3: TGTGCCAGCAGCTTGACTCGGCTAATGTACAATGAGCAGTTCTTC. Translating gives CASSLTRLMYNEQFF.

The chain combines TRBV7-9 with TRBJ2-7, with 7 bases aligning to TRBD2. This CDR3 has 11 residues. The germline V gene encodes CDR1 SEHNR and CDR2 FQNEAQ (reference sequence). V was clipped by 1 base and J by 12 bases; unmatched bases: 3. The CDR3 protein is CASSLGLARYF. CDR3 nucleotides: TGTGCCAGCAGCTTAGGACTAGCCCGGTACTTC.

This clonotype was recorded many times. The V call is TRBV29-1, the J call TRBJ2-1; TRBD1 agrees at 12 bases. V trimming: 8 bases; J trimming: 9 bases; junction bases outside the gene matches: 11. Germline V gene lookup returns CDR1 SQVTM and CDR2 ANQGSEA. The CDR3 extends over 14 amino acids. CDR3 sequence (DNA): TGCAGCCTTCAGGGACAGGGGGCTGGTAGTGAGCAGTTCTTC. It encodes CSLQGQGAGSEQFF.

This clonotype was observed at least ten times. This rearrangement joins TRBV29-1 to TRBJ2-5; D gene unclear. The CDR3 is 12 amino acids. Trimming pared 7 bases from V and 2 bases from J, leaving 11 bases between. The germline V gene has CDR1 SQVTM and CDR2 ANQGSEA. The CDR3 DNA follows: TGCAGCGCCAGTATACCTCAAGAGACCCAGTACTTC. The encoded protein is CSASIPQETQYF.

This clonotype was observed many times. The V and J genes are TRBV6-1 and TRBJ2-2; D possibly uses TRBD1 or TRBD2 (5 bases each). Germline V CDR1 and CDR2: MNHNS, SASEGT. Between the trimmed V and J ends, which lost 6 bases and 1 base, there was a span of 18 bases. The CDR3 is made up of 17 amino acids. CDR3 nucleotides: TGTGCCAGCAGGAAGCCCACCGGGACGGTGAACACCGGGGAGCTGTTTTTT. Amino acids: CASRKPTGTVNTGELFF.

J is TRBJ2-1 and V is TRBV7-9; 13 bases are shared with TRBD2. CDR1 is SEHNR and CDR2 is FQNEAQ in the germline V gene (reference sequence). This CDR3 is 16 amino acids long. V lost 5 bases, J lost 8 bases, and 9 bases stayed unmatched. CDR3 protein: CASSLRTSGGLDEQFF. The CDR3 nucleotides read TGTGCCAGCAGCCTCCGGACTAGCGGGGGCCTGGATGAGCAGTTCTTC. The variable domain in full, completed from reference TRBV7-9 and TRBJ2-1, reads DTGVSQNPRHKITKRGQNVTFRCDPISEHNRLYWYRQTLGQGPEFLTYFQNEAQLEKSRLLSDRFSAERPKGSFSTLEIQRTEQGDSAMYLCASSLRTSGGLDEQFFGPGTRLTVL.

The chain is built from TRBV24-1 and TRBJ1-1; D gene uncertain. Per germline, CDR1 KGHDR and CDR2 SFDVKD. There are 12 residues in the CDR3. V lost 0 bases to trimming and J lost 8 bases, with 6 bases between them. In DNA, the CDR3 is TGTGCCACCAGTGATTTGATGGGGGAAGCTTTCTTT. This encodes CATSDLMGEAFF.

The CDR3 DNA reads as TGTGCCACCAGCAGAGAAGGTCAGGGCGCGGGTTCCTACGAGCAGTACTTC. Protein sequence: CATSREGQGAGSYEQYF. The chain employs TRBV15 and TRBJ2-7, with D perhaps being TRBD1 or TRBD2 (5 bases each). The length of the CDR3 is 17 residues. The germline V and J ends were trimmed by 0 bases and 1 base, with 16 bases remaining between them. Germline CDR1 and CDR2: LNHNV and YYDKDF (reference sequence).

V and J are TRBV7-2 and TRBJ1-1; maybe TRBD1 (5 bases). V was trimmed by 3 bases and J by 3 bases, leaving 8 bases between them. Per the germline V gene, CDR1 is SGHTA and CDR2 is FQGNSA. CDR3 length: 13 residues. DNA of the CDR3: TGTGCCAGCAGCTTCGTAGGGGACACTGAAGCTTTCTTT. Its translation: CASSFVGDTEAFF.

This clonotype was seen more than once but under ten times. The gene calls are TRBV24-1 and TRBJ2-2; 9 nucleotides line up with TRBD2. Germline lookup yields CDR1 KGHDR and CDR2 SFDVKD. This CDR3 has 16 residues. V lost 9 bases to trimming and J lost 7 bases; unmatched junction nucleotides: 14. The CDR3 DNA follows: TGTGCCACCCGGTCGGGGCGGGAGGGCCTTGTCGGGGAGCTGTTTTTT. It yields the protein CATRSGREGLVGELFF.

CDR3: CASSQVRFDGPGAGETQYF. In nucleotides, the CDR3 is TGCGCCAGCAGCCAAGTCCGTTTTGACGGTCCGGGGGCTGGGGAGACCCAGTACTTC. The gene calls are TRBV4-1 and TRBJ2-5; possibly TRBD1 or TRBD2 for D (6 bases each). Between the trimmed V and J ends, which lost 1 base and 5 bases, there was a span of 26 bases. Germline loops: CDR1 MGHRA, CDR2 YSYEKL. This CDR3 is 19 amino acids long.